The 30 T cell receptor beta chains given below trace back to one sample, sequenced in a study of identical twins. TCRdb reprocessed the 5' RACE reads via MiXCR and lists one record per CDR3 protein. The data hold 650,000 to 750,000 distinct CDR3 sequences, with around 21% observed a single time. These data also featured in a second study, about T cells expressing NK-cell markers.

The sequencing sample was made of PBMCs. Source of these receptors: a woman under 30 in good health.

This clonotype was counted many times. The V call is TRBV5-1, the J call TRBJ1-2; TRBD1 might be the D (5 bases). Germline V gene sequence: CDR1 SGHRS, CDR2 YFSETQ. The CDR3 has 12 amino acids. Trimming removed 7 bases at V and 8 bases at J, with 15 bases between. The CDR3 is CASQEGTGGYTF. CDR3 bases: TGCGCCAGCCAGGAAGGGACGGGAGGCTACACCTTC.

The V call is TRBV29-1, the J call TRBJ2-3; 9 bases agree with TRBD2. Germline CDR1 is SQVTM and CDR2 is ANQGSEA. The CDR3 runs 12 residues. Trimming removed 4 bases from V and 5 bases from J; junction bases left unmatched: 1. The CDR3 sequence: CSVGTSVDTQYF. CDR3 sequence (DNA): TGCAGCGTTGGGACTAGCGTAGATACGCAGTATTTT.

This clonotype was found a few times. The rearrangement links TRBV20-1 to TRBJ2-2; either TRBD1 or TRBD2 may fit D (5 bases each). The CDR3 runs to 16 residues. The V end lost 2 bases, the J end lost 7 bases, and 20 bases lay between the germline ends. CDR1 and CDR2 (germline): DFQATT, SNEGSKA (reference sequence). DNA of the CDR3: TGCAGTGCTAGATCCGACCCGGGACGAAAGGGCGGGGAGCTGTTTTTT. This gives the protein CSARSDPGRKGGELFF.

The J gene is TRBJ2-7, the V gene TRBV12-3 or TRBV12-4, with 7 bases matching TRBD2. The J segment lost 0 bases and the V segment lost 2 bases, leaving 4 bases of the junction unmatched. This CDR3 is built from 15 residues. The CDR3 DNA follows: TGTGCCAGCAGTTTACGGCGGACTAGCTCCTACGAGCAGTACTTC. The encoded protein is CASSLRRTSSYEQYF.

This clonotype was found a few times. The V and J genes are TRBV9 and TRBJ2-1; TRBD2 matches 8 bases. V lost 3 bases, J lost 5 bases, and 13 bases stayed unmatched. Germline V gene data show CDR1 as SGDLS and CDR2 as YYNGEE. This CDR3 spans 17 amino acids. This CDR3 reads CASSASRTAGVHNEQFF. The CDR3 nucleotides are TGTGCCAGCAGCGCCTCCCGGACAGCGGGGGTCCACAATGAGCAGTTCTTC.

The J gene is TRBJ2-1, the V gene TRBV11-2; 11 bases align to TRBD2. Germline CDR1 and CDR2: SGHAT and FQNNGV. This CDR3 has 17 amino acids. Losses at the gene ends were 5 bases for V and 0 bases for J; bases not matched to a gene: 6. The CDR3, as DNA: TGTGCCAGCAGCCCGCGGACTAGCGGGTTCTCCTACAATGAGCAGTTCTTC. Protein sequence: CASSPRTSGFSYNEQFF.

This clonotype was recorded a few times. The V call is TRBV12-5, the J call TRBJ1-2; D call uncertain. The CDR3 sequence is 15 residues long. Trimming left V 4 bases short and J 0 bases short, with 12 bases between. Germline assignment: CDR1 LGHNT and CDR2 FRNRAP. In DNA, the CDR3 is TGTGCTAGTGGTTCCCAAAGGGAAGCTAACTATGGCTACACCTTC. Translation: CASGSQREANYGYTF.

The CDR3 is CASSYLGSGTTTDNEQFF. The CDR3 DNA is TGTGCCAGCAGCTACCTGGGTTCCGGGACTACCACTGACAATGAGCAGTTCTTC. This chain joins TRBV3-1 and TRBJ2-1; 7 positions match TRBD2. Germline CDR1 and CDR2: LGHDT and YNNKEL (reference sequence). Losses at the gene ends were 5 bases for V and 5 bases for J; bases not matched to a gene: 18. The CDR3 has 18 residues.

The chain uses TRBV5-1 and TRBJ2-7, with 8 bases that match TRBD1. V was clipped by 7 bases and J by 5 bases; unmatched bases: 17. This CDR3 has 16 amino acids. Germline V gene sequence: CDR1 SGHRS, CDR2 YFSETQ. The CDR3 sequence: CASAVPTGQGANEQYF. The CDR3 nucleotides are TGCGCCAGCGCCGTCCCCACGGGGCAGGGGGCGAACGAGCAGTACTTC.

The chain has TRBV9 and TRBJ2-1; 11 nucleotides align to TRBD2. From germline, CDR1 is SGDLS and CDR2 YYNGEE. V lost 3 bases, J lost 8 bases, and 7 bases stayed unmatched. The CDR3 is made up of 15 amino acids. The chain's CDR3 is CASSGSSGGWDEQFF. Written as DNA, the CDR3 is TGTGCCAGCAGCGGCTCTAGCGGGGGGTGGGATGAGCAGTTCTTC.

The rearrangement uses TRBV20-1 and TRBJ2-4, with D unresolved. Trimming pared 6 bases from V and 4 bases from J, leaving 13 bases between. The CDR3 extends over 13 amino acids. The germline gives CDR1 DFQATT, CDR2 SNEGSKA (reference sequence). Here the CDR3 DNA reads TGCAGTGCCTTGTCGGGCAGAAAAAACATTCAGTACTTC. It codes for CSALSGRKNIQYF.

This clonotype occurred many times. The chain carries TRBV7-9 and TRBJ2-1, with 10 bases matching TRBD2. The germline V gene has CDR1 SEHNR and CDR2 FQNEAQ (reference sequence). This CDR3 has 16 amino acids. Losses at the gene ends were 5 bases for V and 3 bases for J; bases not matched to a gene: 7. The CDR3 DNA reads TGTGCCAGCAGCCCATTAGCGGGGGGTAACTACAATGAGCAGTTCTTC. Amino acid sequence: CASSPLAGGNYNEQFF.

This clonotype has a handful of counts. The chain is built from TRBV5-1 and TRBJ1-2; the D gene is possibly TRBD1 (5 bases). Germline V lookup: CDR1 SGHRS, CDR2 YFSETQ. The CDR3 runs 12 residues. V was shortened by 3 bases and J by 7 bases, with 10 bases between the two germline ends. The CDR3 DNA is TGCGCCAGCAGCTGGCAGGGCTCTGGCTACACCTTC. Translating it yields CASSWQGSGYTF. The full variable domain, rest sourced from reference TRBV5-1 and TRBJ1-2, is KAGVTQTPRYLIKTRGQQVTLSCSPISGHRSVSWYQQTPGQGLQFLFEYFSETQRNKGNFPGRFSGRQFSNSRSEMNVSTLELGDSALYLCASSWQGSGYTFGSGTRLTVV.

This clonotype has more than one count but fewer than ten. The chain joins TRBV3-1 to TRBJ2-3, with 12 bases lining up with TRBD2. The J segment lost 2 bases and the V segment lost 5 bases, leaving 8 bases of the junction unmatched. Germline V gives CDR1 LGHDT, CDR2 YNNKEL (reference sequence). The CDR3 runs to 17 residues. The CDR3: CASSANRLAGATDTQYF. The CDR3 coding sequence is TGTGCCAGCAGCGCTAACCGACTAGCGGGGGCCACAGATACGCAGTATTTT.

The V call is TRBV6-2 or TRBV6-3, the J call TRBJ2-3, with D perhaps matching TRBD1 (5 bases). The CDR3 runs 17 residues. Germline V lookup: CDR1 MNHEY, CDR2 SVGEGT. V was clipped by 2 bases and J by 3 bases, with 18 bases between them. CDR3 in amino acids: CASSYRDSDPRTDTQYF. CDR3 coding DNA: TGTGCCAGCAGTTACCGCGACAGCGACCCTCGGACAGATACGCAGTATTTT.

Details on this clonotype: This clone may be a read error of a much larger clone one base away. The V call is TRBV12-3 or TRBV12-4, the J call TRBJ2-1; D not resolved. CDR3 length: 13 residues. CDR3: CASSFSLGGERFF. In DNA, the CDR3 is TGTGCCAGCAGTTTCTCGTTAGGTGGAGAGCGGTTCTTC.

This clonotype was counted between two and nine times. This CDR3 reads CASVRADSYNEQFF. CDR3 bases: TGTGCCAGCGTCCGAGCGGACTCCTACAATGAGCAGTTCTTC. The chain carries TRBV7-9 and TRBJ2-1; weak D call: TRBD2 (5 bases). The CDR3 extends over 14 amino acids. The V end lost 8 bases, the J end lost 0 bases, and 11 bases lay between the germline ends. Germline V gene sequence: CDR1 SEHNR, CDR2 FQNEAQ (reference sequence). The full variable domain, with the rest looked up from reference TRBV7-9 and TRBJ2-1, is DTGVSQNPRHKITKRGQNVTFRCDPISEHNRLYWYRQTLGQGPEFLTYFQNEAQLEKSRLLSDRFSAERPKGSFSTLEIQRTEQGDSAMYLCASVRADSYNEQFFGPGTRLTVL.

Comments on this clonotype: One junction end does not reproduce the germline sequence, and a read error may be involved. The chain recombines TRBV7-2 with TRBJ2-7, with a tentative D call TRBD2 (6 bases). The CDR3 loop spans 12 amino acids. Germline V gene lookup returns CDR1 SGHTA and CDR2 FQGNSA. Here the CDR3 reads CASSRGRRETDF. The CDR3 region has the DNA TGTGCCAGCAGCCGGGGACGGAGGGAGACTGATTTC.

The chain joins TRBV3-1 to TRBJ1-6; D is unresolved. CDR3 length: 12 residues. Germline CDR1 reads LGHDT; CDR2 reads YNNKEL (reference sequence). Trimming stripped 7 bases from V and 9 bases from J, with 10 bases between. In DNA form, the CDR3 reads TGTGCCAGCAATGCACTATTTTCACCCCTCCACTTT. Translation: CASNALFSPLHF.

The CDR3: CASSRQGGQETQYF. As DNA, the CDR3 is TGTGCCAGCAGCCGACAGGGCGGCCAAGAGACCCAGTACTTC. The gene calls are TRBV7-2 and TRBJ2-5; TRBD1 aligns across 7 bases. CDR1 SGHTA and CDR2 FQGNSA come from the germline V gene. The trim removed 5 bases at V and 1 base at J, leaving 4 bases unmatched. This CDR3 region has 14 residues.

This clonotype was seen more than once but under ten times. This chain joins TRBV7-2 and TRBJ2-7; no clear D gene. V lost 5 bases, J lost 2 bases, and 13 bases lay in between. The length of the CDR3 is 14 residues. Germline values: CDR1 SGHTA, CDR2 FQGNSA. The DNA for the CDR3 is TGTGCCAGCAGCCTTCGACTTCCGACCTACGAGCAGTACTTC. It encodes CASSLRLPTYEQYF.

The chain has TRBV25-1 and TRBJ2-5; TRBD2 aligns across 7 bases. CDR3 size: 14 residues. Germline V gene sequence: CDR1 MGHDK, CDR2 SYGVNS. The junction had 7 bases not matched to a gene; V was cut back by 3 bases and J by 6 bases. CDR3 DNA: TGTGCCAGCAGTGACTTCAGGCGGGGGAAGACCCAGTACTTC. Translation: CASSDFRRGKTQYF.

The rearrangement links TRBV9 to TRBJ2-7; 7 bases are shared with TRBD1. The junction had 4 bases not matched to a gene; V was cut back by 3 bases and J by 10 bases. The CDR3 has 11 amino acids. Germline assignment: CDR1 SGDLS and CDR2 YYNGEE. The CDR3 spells CASSDRQGQYF. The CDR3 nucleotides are TGTGCCAGCAGCGACAGACAGGGACAGTACTTC.

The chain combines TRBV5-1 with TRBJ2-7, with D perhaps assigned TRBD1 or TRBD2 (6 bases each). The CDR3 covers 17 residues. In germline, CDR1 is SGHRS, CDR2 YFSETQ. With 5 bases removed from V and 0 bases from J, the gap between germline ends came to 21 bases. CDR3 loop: CASSREGGGSSSYEQYF. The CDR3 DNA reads TGCGCCAGCAGTCGTGAGGGGGGAGGCTCCTCCTCCTACGAGCAGTACTTC.

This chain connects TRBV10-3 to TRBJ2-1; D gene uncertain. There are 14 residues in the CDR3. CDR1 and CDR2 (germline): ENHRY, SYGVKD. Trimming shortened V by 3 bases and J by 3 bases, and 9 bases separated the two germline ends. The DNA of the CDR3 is TGTGCCATCAGTGATAAATACAGCTACAATGAGCAGTTCTTC. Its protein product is CAISDKYSYNEQFF.

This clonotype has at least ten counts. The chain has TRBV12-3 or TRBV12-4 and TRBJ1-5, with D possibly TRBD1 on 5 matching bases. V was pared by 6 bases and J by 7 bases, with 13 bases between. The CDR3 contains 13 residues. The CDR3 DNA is TGTGCCAGCAGCTTGGGGGGGGGACAGCCCCAGCATTTT. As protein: CASSLGGGQPQHF.

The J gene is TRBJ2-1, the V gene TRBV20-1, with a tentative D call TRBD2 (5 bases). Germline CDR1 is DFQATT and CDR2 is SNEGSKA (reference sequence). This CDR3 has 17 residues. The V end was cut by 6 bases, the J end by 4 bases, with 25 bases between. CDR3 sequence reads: CSAKTPTGSVLYNEQFF. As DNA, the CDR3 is TGCAGTGCCAAGACCCCCACTGGGAGCGTTCTTTACAATGAGCAGTTCTTC.

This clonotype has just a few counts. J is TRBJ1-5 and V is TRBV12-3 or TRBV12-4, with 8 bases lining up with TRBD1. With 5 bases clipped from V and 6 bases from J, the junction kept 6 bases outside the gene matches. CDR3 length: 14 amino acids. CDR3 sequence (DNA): TGTGCCAGCAGTCCGGACAGGGTAGCTCAGCCCCAGCATTTT. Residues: CASSPDRVAQPQHF.

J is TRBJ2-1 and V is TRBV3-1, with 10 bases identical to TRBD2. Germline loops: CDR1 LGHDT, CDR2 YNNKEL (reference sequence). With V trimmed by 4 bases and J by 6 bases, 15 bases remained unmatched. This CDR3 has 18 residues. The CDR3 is CASSRTVRAGGYGNEQFF. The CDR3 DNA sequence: TGTGCCAGCAGCCGAACCGTGAGAGCGGGAGGGTATGGCAATGAGCAGTTCTTC.

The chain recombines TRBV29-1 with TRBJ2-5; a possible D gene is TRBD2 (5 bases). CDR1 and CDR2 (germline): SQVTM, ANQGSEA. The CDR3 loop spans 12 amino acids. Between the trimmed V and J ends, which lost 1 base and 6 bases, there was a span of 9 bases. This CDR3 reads CSVEVGEKTQYF. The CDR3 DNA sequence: TGCAGCGTTGAAGTGGGAGAGAAGACCCAGTACTTC.